The 28 T cell receptor beta chains below all came from one sample that was sequenced in a study of technical replicates of blood from a handful of donors. Only in-frame clones appear in the TCRdb table, and some are missing; sequencing was by immunoSEQ multiplex PCR. The sample consists of 76,000 or so clones, 86% of them appearing once. Sample: PBMCs. These receptors all stem from a human donor in good health. Some clones in this sample may be carry-over from other donors' samples.

The rearrangement joins TRBV7-9 to TRBJ2-7; D not resolved. Germline assignment: CDR1 SEHNR and CDR2 FQNEAQ (reference sequence). V dropped 1 base and J dropped 4 bases, with 8 bases sitting between them. The CDR3 contains 13 residues. The CDR3 loop reads CASSLGVTYEQYF. The CDR3 DNA sequence: TGTGCCAGCAGCTTAGGTGTTACTTACGAGCAGTACTTC.

This chain joins TRBV29-1 and TRBJ2-1; 7 nucleotides agree with TRBD1. The CDR3 extends over 11 amino acids. The junction had 4 bases not matched to a gene; V was cut back by 5 bases and J by 9 bases. Germline CDR1 reads SQVTM; CDR2 reads ANQGSEA. The CDR3 DNA sequence: TGCAGCGTTTCACAGGGGAGTGAGCAGTTCTTC. Its protein product is CSVSQGSEQFF.

This clone has a handful of counts. The V and J genes are TRBV7-3 and TRBJ1-2; perhaps TRBD1 as D (6 bases). Germline values: CDR1 SGHTA, CDR2 FQGTGA. The V gene lost 5 bases and the J gene lost 6 bases, with 19 bases spanning the gap. CDR3 length: 15 residues. CDR3 DNA sequence: TGTGCCAGCAGCCCAACCCATACAGGGCTCCATGGCTACACCTTC. As protein: CASSPTHTGLHGYTF.

The chain links TRBV10-1 to TRBJ2-6; 9 nucleotides line up with TRBD1. CDR1 is WNHNN, CDR2 SYGVQD, per germline (reference sequence). V was pared by 4 bases and J by 2 bases, with 0 bases of the junction left unmatched. The CDR3 totals 15 residues. The CDR3 DNA follows: TGCGCCAGCAGTGGGGACAGGGCTGGGGCCAACGTCCTGACTTTC. Translation: CASSGDRAGANVLTF.

V gene TRBV19 combines with J gene TRBJ1-4; 8 bases fit TRBD1. The trim removed 9 bases at V and 0 bases at J, leaving 3 bases unmatched. The CDR3 length is 14 residues. Germline-derived CDR1 and CDR2 are LNHDA and SQIVND (reference sequence). As DNA, the CDR3 is TGTGCCAGCACACAGGGGGCAACTAATGAAAAACTGTTTTTT. This sequence encodes CASTQGATNEKLFF.

J is TRBJ1-5 and V is TRBV30, with a possible D match to TRBD1 (5 bases). Germline CDR1 and CDR2: GTSNPN and SVGIG (reference sequence). Trimming stripped 1 base from V and 2 bases from J, with 15 bases between. The CDR3 totals 16 residues. DNA for the CDR3: TGTGCCTGGAGTGGTGCAGGGTGGTTGGGCAATCAGCCCCAGCATTTT. This encodes CAWSGAGWLGNQPQHF.

V usage is TRBV14 and J usage is TRBJ2-1; weak D call: TRBD1 (6 bases). V gave up 5 bases and J gave up 7 bases, with 15 bases separating them. CDR3 size: 14 residues. CDR1 is SGHDN and CDR2 is FVKESK in the germline V gene. In DNA, the CDR3 is TGTGCCAGCAGCAAGGGGGTCCCGGGGAATGAGCAGTTCTTC. Its protein product is CASSKGVPGNEQFF.

The chain employs TRBV19 and TRBJ2-1; D is uncertain. The CDR3 runs 13 residues. Germline V lookup: CDR1 LNHDA, CDR2 SQIVND (reference sequence). Trimming stripped 5 bases from V and 2 bases from J, with 7 bases between. CDR3 DNA sequence: TGTGCCAGTAGTTACAATGCCTACAATGAGCAGTTCTTC. Residues: CASSYNAYNEQFF. Looking up the rest from reference TRBV19 and TRBJ2-1 gives the full variable domain: DGGITQSPKYLFRKEGQNVTLSCEQNLNHDAMYWYRQDPGQGLRLIYYSQIVNDFQKGDIAEGYSVSREKKESFPLTVTSAQKNPTAFYLCASSYNAYNEQFFGPGTRLTVL.

The chain combines TRBV30 with TRBJ2-3; no reliable D call. The CDR3 consists of 12 residues. The V end was cut by 3 bases, the J end by 10 bases, with 14 bases between. Germline values: CDR1 GTSNPN, CDR2 SVGIG (reference sequence). The chain's CDR3 is CAWRIGPQAQYF. The CDR3 nucleotides are TGTGCCTGGAGGATTGGCCCCCAGGCGCAGTATTTT.

This clone was seen only once. The gene calls are TRBV7-8 and TRBJ2-6, with 9 bases aligning to TRBD1. Per the germline V gene, CDR1 is SGHVS and CDR2 is FQNEAQ. V lost 5 bases, J lost 0 bases, and 5 bases stayed unmatched. The CDR3 has 17 residues. The chain's CDR3 is CASSLGTGTSGANVLTF. CDR3 nucleotides: TGTGCCAGCAGCCTCGGGACAGGGACCTCTGGGGCCAACGTCCTGACTTTC.

The CDR3 region is CASSPQAGSPLHF. DNA for the CDR3: TGCGCCAGCAGCCCCCAGGCAGGTTCACCCCTCCACTTT. V gene TRBV4-3 combines with J gene TRBJ1-6; D not resolved. Per the germline V gene, CDR1 is LGHNA and CDR2 is YSLEER. V lost 4 bases to trimming and J lost 9 bases, with 10 bases between them. CDR3 size: 13 residues.

The V and J genes are TRBV30 and TRBJ1-3; no clear D. The CDR3 spans 15 residues. Trimming took off 0 bases at V and 2 bases at J, with 11 bases between the two ends. Germline assignment: CDR1 GTSNPN and CDR2 SVGIG (reference sequence). For the CDR3, the DNA is TGTGCCTGGAGTGTGGGTGGGCGTCCTGGAAACACCATATATTTT. Encoded protein: CAWSVGGRPGNTIYF.

The CDR3 here is CASSLDRGYEQYF. DNA of the CDR3: TGTGCCAGCAGCTTGGATCGGGGCTACGAGCAGTACTTC. The chain couples TRBV5-6 to TRBJ2-7, with TRBD2 as a possible D gene (5 bases). This CDR3 contains 13 residues. The ends were cut back, 0 bases at V and 3 bases at J, with 7 bases in the middle. The germline gives CDR1 SGHDT, CDR2 YYEEEE.

Concerning this clone itself: At one of its ends the junction is not consistent with the germline gene, which may arise from a read error. Other nucleotide sequences from this sample produce the same CDR3. The genes are TRBV30 and TRBJ2-2, with 7 bases identical to TRBD2. This CDR3 contains 15 residues. Germline V gene lookup returns CDR1 GTSNPN and CDR2 SVGIG (reference sequence). The CDR3 spells CAWSVGGSVSGELFF. The CDR3 coding sequence is TGTGCTTGGAGTGTGGGAGGGAGTGTGAGCGGGGAGCTGTTTTTT.

A word on this clone: The sample contains more than one DNA sequence encoding this CDR3. The chain carries TRBV5-1 and TRBJ2-5; TRBD2 matches 9 bases. The germline V gene encodes CDR1 SGHRS and CDR2 YFSETQ. The CDR3 sequence is 15 residues long. V was pared by 5 bases and J by 5 bases, with 10 bases of the junction left unmatched. The CDR3 reads CASSGSGSRGETQYF. CDR3 in DNA: TGCGCCAGCAGTGGTAGCGGGAGCAGAGGGGAGACCCAGTACTTC.

The chain is built from TRBV6-5 and TRBJ2-1, with a possible D match to TRBD2 (5 bases). V lost 8 bases to trimming and J lost 0 bases, with 14 bases between them. Germline CDR1 and CDR2: MNHEY and SVGAGI. The CDR3 has 15 residues. The CDR3 is CASGLTPSSYNEQFF. Here the CDR3 DNA reads TGTGCCAGCGGACTTACCCCTAGCTCCTACAATGAGCAGTTCTTC.

The genes are TRBV9 and TRBJ2-3; TRBD2 is a possible D gene (7 bases). The germline CDR1 and CDR2 sequences are SGDLS and YYNGEE. Trimming took 7 bases from V and 5 from J, leaving 14 bases between them. The CDR3 totals 13 residues. Here the CDR3 reads CASGGAFGDTQYF. The CDR3 DNA reads as TGTGCCAGCGGGGGGGCATTTGGAGATACGCAGTATTTT.

The genes are TRBV9 and TRBJ2-2; D gene uncertain. CDR3 length equals 15 residues. Trimming took off 0 bases at V and 1 base at J, with 7 bases between the two ends. CDR1 and CDR2 (germline): SGDLS, YYNGEE. CDR3 protein: CASSVGSRNTGELFF. The DNA for the CDR3 is TGTGCCAGCAGCGTAGGCTCCAGGAACACCGGGGAGCTGTTTTTT.

The J gene is TRBJ2-3, the V gene TRBV5-1; 11 bases map to TRBD2. The CDR3 totals 15 residues. Germline CDR1 SGHRS, CDR2 YFSETQ. V was clipped by 6 bases and J by 5 bases; unmatched bases: 8. CDR3 in DNA: TGCGCCAGCACCCTTCTAGCGGGAGGTGGAGATACGCAGTATTTT. Translation gives CASTLLAGGGDTQYF.

The chain recombines TRBV7-9 with TRBJ1-1; tentatively, D is TRBD1 (5 bases). The CDR3 length is 14 residues. The germline V gene encodes CDR1 SEHNR and CDR2 FQNEAQ (reference sequence). Trimming removed 5 bases from V and 4 bases from J, with 14 bases in between. Here the CDR3 reads CASSRAPGGTEAFF. The CDR3 DNA reads TGTGCCAGCAGCCGGGCCCCGGGGGGCACTGAAGCTTTCTTT.

This clone appeared a single time. This chain connects TRBV10-1 to TRBJ1-6; weak D call: TRBD1 (5 bases). The V end was cut by 4 bases, the J end by 10 bases, with 8 bases between. The CDR3 runs 12 residues. Germline V gene lookup returns CDR1 WNHNN and CDR2 SYGVQD (reference sequence). In nucleotides, the CDR3 is TGCGCCAGCAGTGGGGGGGGATCACCCCTCCACTTT. Translation: CASSGGGSPLHF.

V gene TRBV6-5 combines with J gene TRBJ1-2; 8 bases align to TRBD1. CDR3 length: 14 residues. V trimming: 6 bases; J trimming: 2 bases; junction bases outside the gene matches: 5. Looked up from germline, CDR1 is MNHEY and CDR2 is SVGAGI. CDR3 amino acids: CASRGQGENYGYTF. For the CDR3, the DNA is TGTGCCAGCAGAGGACAGGGTGAGAACTATGGCTACACCTTC.

Remarks on this clone: Germline and junction disagree at one end, which may indicate a read error. The chain joins TRBV9 to TRBJ1-1; weak D call: TRBD1 (6 bases). The CDR3 spans 13 residues. Germline CDR1 SGDLS, CDR2 YYNGEE. CDR3 residues: CASSGIQGYRASF. CDR3 nucleotide sequence: TGTGCCAGCAGCGGTATTCAGGGGTACAGGGCTAGTTTT.

The chain carries TRBV9 and TRBJ2-5, with D perhaps TRBD2 (5 bases). The CDR3 runs to 15 residues. Germline lookup yields CDR1 SGDLS and CDR2 YYNGEE. Trimming removed 0 bases at V and 4 bases at J, with 13 bases between. CDR3 DNA sequence: TGTGCCAGCAGCGTAGGTAGCGAGCGCACAGAGACCCAGTACTTC. Its protein product is CASSVGSERTETQYF. Combining the CDR3 with reference TRBV9 and TRBJ2-5 gives the whole variable domain DSGVTQTPKHLITATGQRVTLRCSPRSGDLSVYWYQQSLDQGLQFLIQYYNGEERAKGNILERFSAQQFPDLHSELNLSSLELGDSALYFCASSVGSERTETQYFGPGTRLLVL.

This clone was recorded a few times. V usage is TRBV5-1 and J usage is TRBJ2-3, with 7 bases lining up with TRBD1. J was trimmed by 0 bases and V by 0 bases; bases with no gene match: 7. In germline, CDR1 is SGHRS, CDR2 YFSETQ. This CDR3 contains 17 residues. The DNA of the CDR3 is TGCGCCAGCAGCTTGGTGACTGGGACAGCCAGCACAGATACGCAGTATTTT. This translates into CASSLVTGTASTDTQYF. Full variable domain (rest looked up from reference TRBV5-1 and TRBJ2-3): KAGVTQTPRYLIKTRGQQVTLSCSPISGHRSVSWYQQTPGQGLQFLFEYFSETQRNKGNFPGRFSGRQFSNSRSEMNVSTLELGDSALYLCASSLVTGTASTDTQYFGPGTRLTVL.

The chain has TRBV6-5 and TRBJ2-1, with TRBD2 identical over 12 bases. V was pared by 2 bases and J by 7 bases, with 3 bases of the junction left unmatched. Germline CDR1 is MNHEY and CDR2 is SVGAGI. The CDR3 spans 15 residues. CDR3: CASSYPGLAGNEQFF. The CDR3 DNA reads as TGTGCCAGCAGTTACCCCGGACTAGCGGGAAATGAGCAGTTCTTC.

For the CDR3, the DNA is TGTGCCAGCAGCCCCCGTAGGAGGGTGGACACTGAAGCTTTCTTT. Protein product: CASSPRRRVDTEAFF. V usage is TRBV9 and J usage is TRBJ1-1; D uncertain. The CDR3 contains 15 residues. V gave up 4 bases and J gave up 3 bases, with 16 bases separating them. Germline CDR1 and CDR2: SGDLS and YYNGEE.

This chain connects TRBV9 to TRBJ1-2; D is unresolved. The CDR3 length is 15 residues. The germline V gene has CDR1 SGDLS and CDR2 YYNGEE. The germline V and J ends were trimmed by 3 bases and 6 bases, with 18 bases remaining between them. DNA of the CDR3: TGTGCCAGCAGCGGGTCACCTCTGTTATCTAATGGCTACACCTTC. It translates to CASSGSPLLSNGYTF.